This T cell receptor (beta chain) was captured by sequencing in a study of radiotherapy plus CTLA-4 blockade in lung cancer. Study-wide results and limits: The study found tumor-derived TCR clones expanded in blood after radiotherapy plus ipilimumab. Reportedly, early blood T cell clone dynamics best predicted response, with interferon-beta.

The germline V gene has CDR1 SEHNR and CDR2 FQNEAQ (reference sequence). The CDR3 spans 14 residues. With V trimmed by 4 bases and J by 7 bases, 6 bases remained unmatched. Assay: immunoSEQ multiplex PCR; the TCRdb copy retains only in-frame clones and omits some. The sample includes about 80,000 clones, roughly 80% of them seen just once. Concerning this clone itself: Its antigen is still unknown.

The sequenced sample was peripheral blood, obtained from a patient treated with radiotherapy plus ipilimumab. The chain employs TRBV7-9 and TRBJ2-4; the match to TRBD1 covers 8 bases. This sequence was found in a human donor with non-small cell lung cancer who had stable disease on radiotherapy plus ipilimumab. The CDR3 nucleotides read TGTGCCAGCAGCTCCAACAGGGGGATGAACATTCAGTACTTC. Translating it yields CASSSNRGMNIQYF.